The TCR beta chain under discussion was sequenced for a study of hypomethylating agent response in myelodysplastic syndrome (TCRdb year 2021). Describing the broader study: The hypomethylating agent given was azacitidine in about 70% of the 11 patients and decitabine in 3 of 11 patients. Response was defined as complete response or hematologic improvement, and patients meeting neither criterion were classed as non-responders. The most frequent mutation was TET2, found in about 50% of the 11 patients. A mean patient age of approximately 72 +/- 6.3 years was recorded, and a diploid cytogenetic profile was observed most commonly. The cohort was composed of under ten male and a couple of female myelodysplastic syndrome patients. Five patients did not respond, whereas six or seven responded with either complete response or hematologic improvement. The full study reports these points: Healthy control donors were not age-matched to MDS patients, which could have impacted the MDS versus healthy comparison. Responders more often showed novel clonotypes emerging, while non-responders displayed more contracted clonotypes after treatment. Possible recognition of novel MDS antigens by the shared GLIPH2 clusters was not confirmed, and experimental validation of that possible recognition is needed. Only about a dozen patients were analyzed, so the cohort was small. Richness, rarefaction diversity and clonality did not change significantly after hypomethylating agent treatment, across all patients or within response groups.

Turning to this clone: This clone's antigen is unknown. The sample holds no much larger clone one base away, and base qualities are not on file.

The CDR3 holds 14 amino acids from the cysteine to the phenylalanine. Only CDR3 DNA remains: 42 bases, in frame from the first base. V loses 1 base, J loses 5 bases, and the germline ends lie 12 bases apart. CDR1 GTSNPN and CDR2 SVGIG are derived from the germline V gene (reference sequence). The method was the immunoSEQ multiplex PCR assay. Survey resolution was applied, with two replicates of around 200 ng each being run for a total of approximately 400 ng of DNA per sample. Using multiplex PCR primers aimed at V and J genes, the hsTCRB kit picked up rearranged TCRB sequences in genomic DNA. The CDR3 region was amplified in a first PCR of around 34 cycles using the QIAGEN Multiplex PCR Kit. Sample barcodes and Illumina adapters were attached to each replicate during a second PCR lasting 7 to 8 cycles. Pooled libraries were quantified with a QuantStudio 6 and the KAPA library quantification kit. Approximately 15 pM of pooled libraries were sequenced on an Illumina MiSeq with 156-cycle single-end reads and a 15-cycle index read. In the paper's pipeline: Of 168,753 unique clonotypes, roughly 1.8% were flagged by VDJdb annotation as previously reported viral-epitope-specific. The immunoSEQ Data Assistant and immunoSEQ Analyzer turned the raw reads into TCRB repertoires that were normalized and annotated. BioAnalyzer and version 0.6.5 of the immunarch R package were the tools used for clonotype analysis. Before richness was estimated, every repertoire was downsampled to match the clone count of the smallest repertoire. Fisher's exact tests classified clonotypes as expanded, contracted or novel, with novel meaning zero frequency before treatment. Significantly changed CDR3 beta sequences were clustered with GLIPH2 using simulation_depth=1000 and kmer_min_depth=3, and CDR3s shorter than five residues were excluded. This immuneACCESS table, as held by TCRdb, lists in-frame sequences with V and J called but not all clones. Of the missing ones, under half trace to an unresolved V gene in checked studies; the others have no known cause. D and trimming were read from the DNA, whereas the V and J calls and clone size are those reported in that table. The sample table shows several thousand clones, and approximately 82% are seen once. The top ten clonotypes cover 8% to 10% of the sample.

T-cell subsets were not sorted, so the analysis was performed on bulk bone marrow. Bone marrow from some 11 myelodysplastic syndrome patients was immunosequenced for TCR beta CDR3 regions before and after hypomethylating agent therapy. For longitudinal repertoire tracking, every patient provided one baseline bone marrow and two to three bone marrows collected at different post-treatment timepoints. Genomic DNA was extracted from whole bone marrow, and quality was checked by TapeStation, NanoDrop OneC and PicoGreen assays. Recombination connected TRBV30 to TRBJ2-1; D gene: possibly TRBD2, on 6 matching bases. Material: bone marrow, obtained before or after starting hypomethylating agent treatment for myelodysplastic syndrome (not recorded which). This sequence originates from a human donor with myelodysplastic syndrome. The CDR3 reads CAWSERDLHNEQFF. The DNA sequence follows: TGTGCCTGGAGTGAAAGGGACTTACACAATGAGCAGTTCTTC.